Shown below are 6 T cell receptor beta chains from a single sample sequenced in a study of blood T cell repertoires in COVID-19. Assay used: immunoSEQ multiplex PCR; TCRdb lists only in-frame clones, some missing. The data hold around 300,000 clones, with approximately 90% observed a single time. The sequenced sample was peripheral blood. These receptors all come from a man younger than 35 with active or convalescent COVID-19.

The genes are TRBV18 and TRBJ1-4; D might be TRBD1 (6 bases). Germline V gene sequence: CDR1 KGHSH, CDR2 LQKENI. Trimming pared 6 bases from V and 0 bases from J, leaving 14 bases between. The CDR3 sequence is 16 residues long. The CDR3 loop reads CASSKQGPATNEKLFF. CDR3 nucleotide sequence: TGTGCCAGCTCCAAACAGGGCCCCGCAACTAATGAAAAACTGTTTTTT.

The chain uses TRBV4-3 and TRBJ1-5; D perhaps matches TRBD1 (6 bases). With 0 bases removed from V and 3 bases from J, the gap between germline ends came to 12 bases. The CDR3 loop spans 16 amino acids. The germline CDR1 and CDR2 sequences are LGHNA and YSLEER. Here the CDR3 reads CASSQDPTGFNQPQHF. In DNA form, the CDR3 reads TGCGCCAGCAGCCAAGACCCCACAGGGTTCAATCAGCCCCAGCATTTT.

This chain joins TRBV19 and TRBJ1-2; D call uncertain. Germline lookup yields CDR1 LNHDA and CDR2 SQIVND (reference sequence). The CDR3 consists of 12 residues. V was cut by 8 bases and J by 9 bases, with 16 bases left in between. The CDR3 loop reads CASSTLYASYTF. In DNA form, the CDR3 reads TGTGCCAGTTCTACTCTATATGCCAGCTACACCTTC.

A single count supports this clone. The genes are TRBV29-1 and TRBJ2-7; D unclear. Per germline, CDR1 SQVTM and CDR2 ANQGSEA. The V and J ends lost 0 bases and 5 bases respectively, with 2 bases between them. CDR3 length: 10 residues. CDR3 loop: CSVEDDEQYF. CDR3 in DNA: TGCAGCGTTGAAGACGACGAGCAGTACTTC.

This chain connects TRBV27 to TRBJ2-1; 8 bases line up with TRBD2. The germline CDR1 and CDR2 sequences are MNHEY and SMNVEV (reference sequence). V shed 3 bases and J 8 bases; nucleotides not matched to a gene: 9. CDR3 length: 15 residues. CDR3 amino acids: CASSFYGGESYEQFF. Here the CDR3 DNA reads TGTGCCAGCAGTTTTTACGGGGGGGAGTCTTATGAGCAGTTCTTC.

CDR3 amino acids: CASSYTRDNEQFF. In DNA, the CDR3 is TGTGCCAGCAGTTACACGCGGGACAATGAGCAGTTCTTC. The chain uses TRBV6-5 and TRBJ2-1, with TRBD2 as a possible D gene (5 bases). The germline V gene has CDR1 MNHEY and CDR2 SVGAGI. V lost 2 bases, J lost 5 bases, and 7 bases lay in between. The CDR3 consists of 13 residues.